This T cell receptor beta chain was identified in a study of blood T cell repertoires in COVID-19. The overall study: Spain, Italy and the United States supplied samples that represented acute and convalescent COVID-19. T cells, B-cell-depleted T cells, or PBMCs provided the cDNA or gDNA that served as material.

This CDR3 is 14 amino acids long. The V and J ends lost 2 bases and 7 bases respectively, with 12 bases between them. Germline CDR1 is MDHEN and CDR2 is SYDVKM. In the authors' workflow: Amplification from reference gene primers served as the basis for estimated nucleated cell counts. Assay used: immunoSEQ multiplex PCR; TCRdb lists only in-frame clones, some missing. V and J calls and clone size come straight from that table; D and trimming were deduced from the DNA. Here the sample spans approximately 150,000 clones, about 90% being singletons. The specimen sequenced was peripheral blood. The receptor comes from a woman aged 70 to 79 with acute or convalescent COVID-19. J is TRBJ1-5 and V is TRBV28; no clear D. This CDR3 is CASSLEGFGQPQHF. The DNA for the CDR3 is TGTGCCAGCAGTTTAGAGGGTTTCGGGCAGCCCCAGCATTTT.